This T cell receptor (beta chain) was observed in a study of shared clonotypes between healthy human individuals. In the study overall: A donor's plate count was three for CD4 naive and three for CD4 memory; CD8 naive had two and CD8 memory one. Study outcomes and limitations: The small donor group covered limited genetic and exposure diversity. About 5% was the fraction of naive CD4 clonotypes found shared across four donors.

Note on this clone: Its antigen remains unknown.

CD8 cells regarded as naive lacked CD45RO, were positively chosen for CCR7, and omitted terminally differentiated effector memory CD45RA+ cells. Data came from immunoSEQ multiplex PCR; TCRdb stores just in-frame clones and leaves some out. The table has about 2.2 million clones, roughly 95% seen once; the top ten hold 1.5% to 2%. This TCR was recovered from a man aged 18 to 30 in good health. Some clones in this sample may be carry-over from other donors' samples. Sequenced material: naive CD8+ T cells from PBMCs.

The CDR3 coding sequence is TGTGCCAGCACTGGTTGGGGATCCTCCTCTGGCTACACCTTC. Its translation is CASTGWGSSSGYTF. The chain joins TRBV28 to TRBJ1-2; the D is unclear. CDR1 is MDHEN and CDR2 is SYDVKM in the germline V gene. Trimming shortened V by 7 bases and J by 7 bases, and 19 bases separated the two germline ends. This CDR3 spans 14 amino acids.